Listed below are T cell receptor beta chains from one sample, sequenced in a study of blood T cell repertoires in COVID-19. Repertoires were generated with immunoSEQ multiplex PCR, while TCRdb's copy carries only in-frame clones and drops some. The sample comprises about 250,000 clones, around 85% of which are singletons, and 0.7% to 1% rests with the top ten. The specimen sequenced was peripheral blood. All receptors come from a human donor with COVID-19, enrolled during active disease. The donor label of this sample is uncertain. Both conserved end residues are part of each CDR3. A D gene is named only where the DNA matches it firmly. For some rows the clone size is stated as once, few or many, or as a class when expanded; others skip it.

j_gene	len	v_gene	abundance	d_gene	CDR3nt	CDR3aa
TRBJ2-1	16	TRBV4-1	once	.	TGCGCCAGCAGCCCTATTTTTGACTCGGGAATGAATGAGCAGTTCTTC	CASSPIFDSGMNEQFF
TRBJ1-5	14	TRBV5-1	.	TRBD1	TGCGCCAGCAGCCCCAGGGGGACGGATCAGCCCCAGCATTTT	CASSPRGTDQPQHF
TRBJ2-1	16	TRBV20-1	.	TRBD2	TGCAGTGCTAGTCGGCTAGCGGGAGGGCGGTACAATGAGCAGTTCTTC	CSASRLAGGRYNEQFF
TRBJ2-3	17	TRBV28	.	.	TGTGCCAGCAGACTCCCCCTTGGCGGCTCTAGCACAGATACGCAGTATTTT	CASRLPLGGSSTDTQYF
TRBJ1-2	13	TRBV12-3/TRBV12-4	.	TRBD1	TGTGCCAGCAGCTGGGACAGCTACTATGGCTACACCTTC	CASSWDSYYGYTF
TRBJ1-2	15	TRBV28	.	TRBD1	TGTGCCAGCAGTTTGTCCGGGACAGGCTCCTATGACTACACCTTC	CASSLSGTGSYDYTF
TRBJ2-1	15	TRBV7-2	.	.	TGTGCCAGCAGCTTAGACCCCGGGGCCTACAATGAGCAGTTCTTC	CASSLDPGAYNEQFF
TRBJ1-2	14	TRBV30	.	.	TGTGCCCTAACCGAGCCGGGATCAAACTATGGCTACACCTTC	CALTEPGSNYGYTF
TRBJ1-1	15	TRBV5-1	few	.	TGCGCCAGCAGCTTGGGGCAGGGATCGAACACTGAAGCTTTCTTT	CASSLGQGSNTEAFF
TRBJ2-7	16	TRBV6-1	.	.	TGTGCCAGCAGTGAAGCGAACAGGGCTCCTTCCTACGAGCAGTACTTC	CASSEANRAPSYEQYF
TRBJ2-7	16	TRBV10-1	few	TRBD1	TGCGCCAGCAGTCCCCAACCCGGGACAGGGGGAAACGAGCAGTACTTC	CASSPQPGTGGNEQYF
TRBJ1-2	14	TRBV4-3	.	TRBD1	TGCGCCAGCAGCCAAGAAGGGACAGCCTATGGCTACACCTTC	CASSQEGTAYGYTF
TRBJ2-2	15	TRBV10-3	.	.	TGTGCCATCAGTGATCCCAGGGGAGCCACCGGGGAGCTGTTTTTT	CAISDPRGATGELFF
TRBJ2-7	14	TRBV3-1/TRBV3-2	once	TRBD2	TGTGCCAGCAGCCAGGGACTAGTTTTTTACGAGCAGTACTTC	CASSQGLVFYEQYF
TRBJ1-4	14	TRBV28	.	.	TGTGCCAGCAGTTCATTGTTGACTAATGAAAAACTGTTTTTT	CASSSLLTNEKLFF
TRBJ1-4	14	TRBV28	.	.	TGTGCCAGCAGTGGGGACGGGAGGAATGAAAAACTGTTTTTT	CASSGDGRNEKLFF
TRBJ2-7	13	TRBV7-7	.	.	TGTGCTAGCAGCCCCGGGACTGCAAACGAGCAGTACTTC	CASSPGTANEQYF
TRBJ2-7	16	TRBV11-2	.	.	TGTGCCAGCAGCCCCCACCACGGGGCAGGGGCCTACGAGCAGTACTTC	CASSPHHGAGAYEQYF
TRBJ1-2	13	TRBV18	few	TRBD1	TGTGCCAGCTCACCGGACAGGGGCGATGGCTACACCTTC	CASSPDRGDGYTF
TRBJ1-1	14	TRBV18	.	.	TGTGCCAGCTCACCACTCGATGGTACAACCTTGACTTTCTTT	CASSPLDGTTLTFF
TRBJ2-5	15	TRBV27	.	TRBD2	TGTGCCAGCAGCACTAGCGGGAGTATTTGGGAGACCCAGTACTTC	CASSTSGSIWETQYF
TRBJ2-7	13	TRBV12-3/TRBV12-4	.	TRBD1	TGTGCCAGCAGAAAAACAGGGGGCATCGAGCAGTACTTC	CASRKTGGIEQYF
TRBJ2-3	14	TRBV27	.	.	TGTGCCAGCAGTTCCCTTGGGGGGTCCGATACGCAGTATTTT	CASSSLGGSDTQYF
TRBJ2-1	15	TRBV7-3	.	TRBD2	TGTGCCAGCAGCTTACTAGCGGGAGGGCCCAATGAGCAGTTCTTC	CASSLLAGGPNEQFF
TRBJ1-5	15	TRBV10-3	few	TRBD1	TGTGCCATCAGTGAAGACAGGGGGTTTAATCAGCCCCAGCATTTT	CAISEDRGFNQPQHF
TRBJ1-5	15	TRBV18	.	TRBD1	TGTGCCAGCTCACCTGGACAGGGAAACAATCAGCCCCAGCATTTT	CASSPGQGNNQPQHF